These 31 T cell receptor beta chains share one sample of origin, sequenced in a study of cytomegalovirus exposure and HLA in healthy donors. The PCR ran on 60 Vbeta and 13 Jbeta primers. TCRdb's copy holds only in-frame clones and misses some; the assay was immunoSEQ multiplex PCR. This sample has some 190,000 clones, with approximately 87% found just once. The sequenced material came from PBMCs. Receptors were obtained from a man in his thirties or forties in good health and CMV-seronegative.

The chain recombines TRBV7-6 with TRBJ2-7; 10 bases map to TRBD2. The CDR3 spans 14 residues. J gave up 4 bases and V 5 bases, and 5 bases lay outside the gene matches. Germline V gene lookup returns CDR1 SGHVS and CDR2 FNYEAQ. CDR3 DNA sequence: TGTGCCAGCAGCCTCAGCGGGGGGGCGTACGAGCAGTACTTC. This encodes CASSLSGGAYEQYF.

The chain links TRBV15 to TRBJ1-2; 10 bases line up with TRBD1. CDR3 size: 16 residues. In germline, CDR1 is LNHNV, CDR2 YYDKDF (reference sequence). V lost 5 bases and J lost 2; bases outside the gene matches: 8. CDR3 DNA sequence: TGTGCCACCAGCGAGGGGACAGGGGCGATAAACTATGGCTACACCTTC. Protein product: CATSEGTGAINYGYTF.

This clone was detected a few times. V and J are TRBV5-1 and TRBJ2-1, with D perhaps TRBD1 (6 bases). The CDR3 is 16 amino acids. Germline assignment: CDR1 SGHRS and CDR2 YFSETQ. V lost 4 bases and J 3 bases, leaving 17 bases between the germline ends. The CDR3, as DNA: TGCGCCAGCAGCCCCCAACAGGGCAGGGACTACAATGAGCAGTTCTTC. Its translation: CASSPQQGRDYNEQFF.

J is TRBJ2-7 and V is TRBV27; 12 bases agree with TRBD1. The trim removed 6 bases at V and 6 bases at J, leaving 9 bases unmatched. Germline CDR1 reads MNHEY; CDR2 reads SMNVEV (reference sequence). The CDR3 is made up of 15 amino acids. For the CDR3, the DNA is TGTGCCAGCAGCTACACCGGGACAGGGGGCGGCGAGCAGTACTTC. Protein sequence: CASSYTGTGGGEQYF.

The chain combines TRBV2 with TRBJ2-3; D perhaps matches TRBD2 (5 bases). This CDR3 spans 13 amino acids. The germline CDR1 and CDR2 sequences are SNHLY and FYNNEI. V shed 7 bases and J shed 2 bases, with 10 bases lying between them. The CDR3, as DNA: TGTGCCAGCATGGGGAGACCCACAGATACGCAGTATTTT. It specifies CASMGRPTDTQYF.

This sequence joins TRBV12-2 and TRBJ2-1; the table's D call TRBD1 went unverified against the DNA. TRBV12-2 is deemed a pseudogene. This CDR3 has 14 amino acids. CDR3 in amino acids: CASRSLLWANEQFF. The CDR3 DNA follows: TGTGCAAGTCGCTCACTCTTATGGGCCAATGAGCAGTTCTTC.

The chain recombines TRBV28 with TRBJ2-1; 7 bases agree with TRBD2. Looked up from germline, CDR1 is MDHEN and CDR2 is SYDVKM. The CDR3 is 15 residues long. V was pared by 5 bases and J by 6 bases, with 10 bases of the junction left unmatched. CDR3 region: CASSPSPGEGNEQFF. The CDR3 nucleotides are TGTGCCAGCAGTCCCTCCCCCGGGGAGGGCAATGAGCAGTTCTTC.

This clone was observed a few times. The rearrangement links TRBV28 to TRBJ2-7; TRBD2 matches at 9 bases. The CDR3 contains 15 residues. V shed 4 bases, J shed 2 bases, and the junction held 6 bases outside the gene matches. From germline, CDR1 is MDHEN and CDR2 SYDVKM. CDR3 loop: CASSSWTSATYEQYF. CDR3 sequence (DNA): TGTGCCAGCAGTTCATGGACTAGCGCGACCTACGAGCAGTACTTC.

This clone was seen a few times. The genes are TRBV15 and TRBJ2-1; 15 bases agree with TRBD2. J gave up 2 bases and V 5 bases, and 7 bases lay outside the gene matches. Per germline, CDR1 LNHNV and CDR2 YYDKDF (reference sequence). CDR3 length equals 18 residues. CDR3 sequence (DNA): TGTGCCACCAGCTCTCGGACTAGCGGGGGGGCCGCCTACAATGAGCAGTTCTTC. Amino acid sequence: CATSSRTSGGAAYNEQFF.

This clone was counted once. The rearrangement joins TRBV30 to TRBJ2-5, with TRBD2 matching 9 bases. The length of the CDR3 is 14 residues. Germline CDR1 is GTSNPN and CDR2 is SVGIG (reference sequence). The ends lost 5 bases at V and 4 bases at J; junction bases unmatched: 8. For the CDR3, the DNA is TGTGCCTGGGGGGGACTAGCATCTTCAGAGACCCAGTACTTC. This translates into CAWGGLASSETQYF.

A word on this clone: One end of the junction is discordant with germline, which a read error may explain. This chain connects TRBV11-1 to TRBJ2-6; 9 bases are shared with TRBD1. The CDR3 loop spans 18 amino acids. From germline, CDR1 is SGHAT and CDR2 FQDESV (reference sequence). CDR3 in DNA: TGTGCCAGCAGCCCCGGACAGGGGCGACGGTCTGGGGCCAACGGCCTGACTTTC. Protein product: CASSPGQGRRSGANGLTF.

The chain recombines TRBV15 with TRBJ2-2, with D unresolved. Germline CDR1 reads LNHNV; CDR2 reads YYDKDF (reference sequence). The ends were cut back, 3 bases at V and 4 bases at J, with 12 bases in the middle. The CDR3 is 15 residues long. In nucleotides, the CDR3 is TGTGCCACCAGCAGGCGTTTCCCTCCCACCGGGGAGCTGTTTTTT. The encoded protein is CATSRRFPPTGELFF.

The CDR3: CASSLDSNEQFF. The CDR3, as DNA: TGTGCCAGCAGCTTAGATTCTAATGAGCAGTTCTTC. The genes are TRBV11-3 and TRBJ2-1, with D hard to call. The V end was cut by 0 bases, the J end by 7 bases, with 4 bases between. Germline V gives CDR1 SGHNT, CDR2 YENEEA. The length of the CDR3 is 12 residues.

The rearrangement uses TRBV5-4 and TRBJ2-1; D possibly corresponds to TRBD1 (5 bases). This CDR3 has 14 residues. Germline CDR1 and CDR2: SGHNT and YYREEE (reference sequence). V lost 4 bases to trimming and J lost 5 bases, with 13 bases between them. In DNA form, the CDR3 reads TGTGCCAGCAGCCGACCCCAGGGAAACAATGAGCAGTTCTTC. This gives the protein CASSRPQGNNEQFF.

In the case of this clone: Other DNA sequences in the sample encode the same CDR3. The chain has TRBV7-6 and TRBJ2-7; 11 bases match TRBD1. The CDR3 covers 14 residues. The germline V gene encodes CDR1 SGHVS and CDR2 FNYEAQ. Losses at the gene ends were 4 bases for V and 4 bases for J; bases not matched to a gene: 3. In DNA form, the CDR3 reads TGTGCCAGCAGCTCAGGACAGGGGGCATACGAGCAGTACTTC. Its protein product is CASSSGQGAYEQYF.

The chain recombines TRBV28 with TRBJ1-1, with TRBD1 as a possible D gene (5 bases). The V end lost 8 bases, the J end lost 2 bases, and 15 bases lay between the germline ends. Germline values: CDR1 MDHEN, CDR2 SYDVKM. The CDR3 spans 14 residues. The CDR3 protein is CASRLGATNTEAFF. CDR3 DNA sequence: TGTGCCAGCCGGCTTGGGGCAACCAACACTGAAGCTTTCTTT.

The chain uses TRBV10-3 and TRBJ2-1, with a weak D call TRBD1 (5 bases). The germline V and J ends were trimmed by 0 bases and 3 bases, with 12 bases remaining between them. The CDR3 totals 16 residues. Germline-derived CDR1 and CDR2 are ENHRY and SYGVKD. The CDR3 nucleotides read TGTGCCATCAGTGAGTCAAACAGACAGTTCTACAATGAGCAGTTCTTC. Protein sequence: CAISESNRQFYNEQFF.

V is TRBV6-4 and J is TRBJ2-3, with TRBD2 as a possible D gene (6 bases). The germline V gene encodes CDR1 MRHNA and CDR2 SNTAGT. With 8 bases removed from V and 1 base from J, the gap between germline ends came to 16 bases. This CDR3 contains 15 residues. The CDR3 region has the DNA TGTGCCAGCCGATCGGGGGATACCGGCACAGATACGCAGTATTTT. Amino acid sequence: CASRSGDTGTDTQYF.

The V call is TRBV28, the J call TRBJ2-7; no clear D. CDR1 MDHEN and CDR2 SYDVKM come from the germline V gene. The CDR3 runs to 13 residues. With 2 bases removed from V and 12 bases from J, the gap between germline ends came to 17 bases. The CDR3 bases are TGTGCCAGCAGTTTAGAAGGAGCAGACTCAAGGTACTTC. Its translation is CASSLEGADSRYF.

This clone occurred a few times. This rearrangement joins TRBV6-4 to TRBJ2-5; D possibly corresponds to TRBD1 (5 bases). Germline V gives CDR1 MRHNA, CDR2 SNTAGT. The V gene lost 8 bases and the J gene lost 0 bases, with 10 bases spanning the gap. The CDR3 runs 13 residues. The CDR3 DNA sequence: TGTGCCAGCGTGACAGTGTACCAAGAGACCCAGTACTTC. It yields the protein CASVTVYQETQYF.

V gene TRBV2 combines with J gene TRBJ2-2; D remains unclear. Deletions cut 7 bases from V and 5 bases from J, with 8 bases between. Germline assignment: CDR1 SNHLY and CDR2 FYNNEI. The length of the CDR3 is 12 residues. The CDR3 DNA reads TGTGCCAGCATAAGTCAGACCGGGGAGCTGTTTTTT. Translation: CASISQTGELFF.

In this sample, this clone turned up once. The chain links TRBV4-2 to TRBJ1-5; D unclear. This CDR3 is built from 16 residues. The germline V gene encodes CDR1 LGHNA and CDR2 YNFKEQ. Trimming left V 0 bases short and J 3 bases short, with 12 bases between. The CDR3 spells CASSQDYLEDNQPQHF. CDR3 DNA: TGTGCCAGCAGCCAAGATTATTTAGAGGACAATCAGCCCCAGCATTTT.

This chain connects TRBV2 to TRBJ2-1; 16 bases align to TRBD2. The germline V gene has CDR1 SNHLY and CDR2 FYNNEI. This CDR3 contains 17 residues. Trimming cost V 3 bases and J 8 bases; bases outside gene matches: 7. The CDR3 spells CASSDAIGTSGGDEQFF. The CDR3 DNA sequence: TGTGCCAGCAGTGACGCCATAGGGACTAGCGGGGGGGATGAGCAGTTCTTC.

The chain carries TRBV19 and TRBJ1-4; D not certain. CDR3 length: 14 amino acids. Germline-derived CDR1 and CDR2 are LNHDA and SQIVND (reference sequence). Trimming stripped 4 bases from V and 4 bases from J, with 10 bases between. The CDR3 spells CASSKQHGNEKLFF. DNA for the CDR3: TGTGCCAGTAGTAAACAGCATGGTAATGAAAAACTGTTTTTT.

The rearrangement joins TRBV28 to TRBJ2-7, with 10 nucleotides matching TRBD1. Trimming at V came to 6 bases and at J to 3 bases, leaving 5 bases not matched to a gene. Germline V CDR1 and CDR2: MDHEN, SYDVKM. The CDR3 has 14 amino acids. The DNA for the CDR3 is TGTGCCAGCAGGCGACAGGGGGCGCGCTACGAGCAGTACTTC. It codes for CASRRQGARYEQYF.

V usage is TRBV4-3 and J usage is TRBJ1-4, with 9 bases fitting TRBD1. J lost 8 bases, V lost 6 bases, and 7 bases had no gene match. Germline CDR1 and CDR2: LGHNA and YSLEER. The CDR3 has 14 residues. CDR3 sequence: CASSRGQGREKLFF. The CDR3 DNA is TGCGCCAGCAGTCGGGGACAGGGCAGAGAAAAACTGTTTTTT.

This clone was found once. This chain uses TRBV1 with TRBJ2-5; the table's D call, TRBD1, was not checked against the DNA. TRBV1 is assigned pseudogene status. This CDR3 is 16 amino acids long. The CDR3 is CTSSQVLQGAAETQYF. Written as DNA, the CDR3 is TGCACCAGCAGCCAAGTTTTACAGGGGGCTGCGGAGACCCAGTACTTC.

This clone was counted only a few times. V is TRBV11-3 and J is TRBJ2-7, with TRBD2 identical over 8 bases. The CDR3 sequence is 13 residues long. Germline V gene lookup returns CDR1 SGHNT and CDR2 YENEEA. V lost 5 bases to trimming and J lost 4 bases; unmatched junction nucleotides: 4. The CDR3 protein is CASSPSGSYEQYF. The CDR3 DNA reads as TGTGCCAGCAGCCCCAGCGGGAGTTACGAGCAGTACTTC.

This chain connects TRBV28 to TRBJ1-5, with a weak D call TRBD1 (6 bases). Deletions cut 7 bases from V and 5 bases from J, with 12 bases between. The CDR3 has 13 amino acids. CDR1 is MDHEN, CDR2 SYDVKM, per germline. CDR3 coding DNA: TGTGCCAGCACCAGAGGGGGTTATCAGCCCCAGCATTTT. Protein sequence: CASTRGGYQPQHF.

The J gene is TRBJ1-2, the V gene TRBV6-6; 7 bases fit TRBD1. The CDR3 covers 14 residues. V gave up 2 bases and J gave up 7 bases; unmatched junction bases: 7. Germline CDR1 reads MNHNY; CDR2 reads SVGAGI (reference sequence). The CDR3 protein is CASSYGDSSGGYTF. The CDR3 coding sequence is TGTGCCAGCAGTTACGGGGACAGTTCGGGTGGCTACACCTTC.

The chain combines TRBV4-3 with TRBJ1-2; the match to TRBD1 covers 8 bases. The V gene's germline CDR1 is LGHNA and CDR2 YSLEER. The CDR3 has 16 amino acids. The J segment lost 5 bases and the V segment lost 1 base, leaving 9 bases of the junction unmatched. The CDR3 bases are TGCGCCAGCAGCCAAGTTCGGGACAGGCGGTCTTATGGCTACACCTTC. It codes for CASSQVRDRRSYGYTF.